These 18 T cell receptor beta chains were all obtained from the same sample, sequenced in a study of blood T cells in healthy people across ages. Alongside a J-beta primer mix, a sample-barcoded 5' primer served in a second PCR lasting roughly 6 to 12 cycles. TCRdb re-analysed the 5' RACE reads in MiXCR, keeping a single row per CDR3 protein. The profile shows approximately 800,000 distinct CDR3 sequences, roughly 24% of them singletons. The data were also submitted as part of a second study, on T cells of mothers and their children.

Input material: blood. These receptors were taken from a boy under 18 in good health.

This chain connects TRBV7-9 to TRBJ1-2, with D tentatively TRBD1 (5 bases). This CDR3 is 12 amino acids long. The ends were cut back, 7 bases at V and 6 bases at J, with 12 bases in the middle. In germline, CDR1 is SEHNR, CDR2 FQNEAQ (reference sequence). Here the CDR3 DNA reads TGTGCCAGCACCGGGACGGGGAATGGCTACACCTTC. This sequence encodes CASTGTGNGYTF.

The genes are TRBV30 and TRBJ1-6; D perhaps matches TRBD1 (5 bases). V lost 0 bases to trimming and J lost 14 bases, with 14 bases between them. The CDR3 sequence is 13 residues long. Looked up from germline, CDR1 is GTSNPN and CDR2 is SVGIG (reference sequence). CDR3 sequence (DNA): TGTGCCTGGAGTGTGACAGCTAATTCGGCCCTCCACTTT. Translation: CAWSVTANSALHF.

There are a few counts of this clonotype. V and J are TRBV7-9 and TRBJ1-4; maybe TRBD1 (5 bases). V was clipped by 0 bases and J by 8 bases, with 16 bases between them. Looked up from germline, CDR1 is SEHNR and CDR2 is FQNEAQ (reference sequence). The CDR3 has 16 residues. The CDR3 DNA follows: TGTGCCAGCAGCTTAGCGTACAGAGGGGAAGACGAAAAACTGTTTTTT. Its protein product is CASSLAYRGEDEKLFF.

The chain links TRBV29-1 to TRBJ2-7, with D tentatively TRBD1 (5 bases). The CDR3 contains 16 residues. The germline CDR1 and CDR2 sequences are SQVTM and ANQGSEA. The V gene lost 1 base and the J gene lost 6 bases, with 22 bases spanning the gap. The CDR3, as DNA: TGCAGCGTTGAAGTCGCTTGGGGCAGGGCTCGGTCCGAGCAGTACTTC. Protein product: CSVEVAWGRARSEQYF.

CDR3 in DNA: TGTGCCAGCAGCGCCGGGACTTTAATCTTATCTGGCTACACCTTC. Encoded protein: CASSAGTLILSGYTF. The chain uses TRBV7-9 and TRBJ1-2; possibly TRBD1 for D (5 bases). In germline, CDR1 is SEHNR, CDR2 FQNEAQ (reference sequence). V was clipped by 5 bases and J by 7 bases, with 20 bases between them. The CDR3 covers 15 residues.

This chain joins TRBV11-2 and TRBJ1-1, with a tentative D call TRBD1 (5 bases). Germline-derived CDR1 and CDR2 are SGHAT and FQNNGV. The ends were cut back, 5 bases at V and 11 bases at J, with 18 bases in the middle. The CDR3 spans 13 residues. For the CDR3, the DNA is TGTGCCAGCAGCCCCGCAGGGAGTGGCAAGGCTTTCTTT. Encoded protein: CASSPAGSGKAFF.

A few counts support this clonotype. The chain employs TRBV10-3 and TRBJ2-5, with D perhaps TRBD1 (6 bases). The J call may not be correct, given that the DNA end is closer to TRBJ2-1. In germline, CDR1 is ENHRY, CDR2 SYGVKD. The CDR3 length is 15 residues. The CDR3 reads CAISEWSTGDNEQFF. Here the CDR3 DNA reads TGTGCCATCAGTGAATGGTCGACAGGAGACAATGAGCAGTTCTTC.

This clonotype was observed a few times. V gene TRBV12-3 or TRBV12-4 combines with J gene TRBJ2-1; D not certain. The assigned J gene may be wrong: the sequence end matches TRBJ2-7 better. CDR3 length: 17 residues. The CDR3 coding sequence is TGTGCCAGCAGTTTAGGCCCCCCGGCGAAAAGCTCCTACGAGCAGTACTTC. It codes for CASSLGPPAKSSYEQYF.

The sample holds a few counts of this clonotype. The rearrangement joins TRBV5-1 to TRBJ1-6, with D perhaps TRBD1 (6 bases). Trimming took 4 bases from V and 0 from J, leaving 11 bases between them. Germline V CDR1 and CDR2: SGHRS, YFSETQ. The CDR3 covers 16 residues. Here the CDR3 DNA reads TGCGCCAGCAGCCCAAAACAGGGCTCCTATAATTCACCCCTCCACTTT. Amino acid sequence: CASSPKQGSYNSPLHF.

In its sample, this clonotype was seen a few times. At one end the junction does not follow the germline gene, possibly because of a read error. The rearrangement joins TRBV2 to TRBJ1-5; the D gene is possibly TRBD1 (6 bases). The germline V gene encodes CDR1 SNHLY and CDR2 FYNNEI. The CDR3 has 15 residues. This CDR3 reads CASKSQGFGNQSQHF. CDR3 coding DNA: TGTGCCAGCAAATCACAGGGTTTCGGCAATCAGTCCCAGCATTTT.

At least ten counts were recorded for this clonotype. The gene calls are TRBV20-1 and TRBJ1-1, with D unresolved. V lost 1 base and J lost 1, with 7 bases in between. Germline lookup yields CDR1 DFQATT and CDR2 SNEGSKA (reference sequence). The CDR3 runs 13 residues. CDR3: CSARGTANTEAFF. The DNA of the CDR3 is TGCAGTGCTAGAGGGACGGCGAACACTGAAGCTTTCTTT.

Only a few counts were recorded for this clonotype. The chain has TRBV21-1 and TRBJ2-5; the table's D gene call, TRBD1, was not cross checked with the DNA. TRBV21-1 is noted as a pseudogene. There are 16 residues in the CDR3. The DNA for the CDR3 is TGTGCCAGCAGCAGGGGGGACAGCCTCGGCGTGGAGACCCAGTACTTC. Translation: CASSRGDSLGVETQYF.

V and J are TRBV20-1 and TRBJ2-5; unclear D gene. The J call may be wrong; the DNA end is better matched by TRBJ2-1. The CDR3 sequence is 12 residues long. Germline assignment: CDR1 DFQATT and CDR2 SNEGSKA (reference sequence). In DNA, the CDR3 is TGCAGTGCTAGATACAAGGAGAATGAGCAGTTCTTC. Protein: CSARYKENEQFF.

Here the CDR3 DNA reads TGTGCCAGCAGTGCGGCAGAGGCGGGGGGTAGGGGCTACACCTTC. Translating it yields CASSAAEAGGRGYTF. The chain carries TRBV25-1 and TRBJ1-2; D is possibly TRBD1 (5 bases). V was pared by 4 bases and J by 8 bases, with 20 bases between. Per the germline V gene, CDR1 is MGHDK and CDR2 is SYGVNS. This CDR3 has 15 residues.

The V call is TRBV9, the J call TRBJ2-1; tentatively, D is TRBD2 (5 bases). Germline V gene data show CDR1 as SGDLS and CDR2 as YYNGEE. This CDR3 has 13 amino acids. The V end lost 0 bases, the J end lost 8 bases, and 9 bases lay between the germline ends. In DNA, the CDR3 is TGTGCCAGCAGCGTAGGAGGGTTGGATGAGCAGTTCTTC. As protein: CASSVGGLDEQFF. The full variable domain, in which reference TRBV9 and TRBJ2-1 provide the parts outside the CDR3, is DSGVTQTPKHLITATGQRVTLRCSPRSGDLSVYWYQQSLDQGLQFLIQYYNGEERAKGNILERFSAQQFPDLHSELNLSSLELGDSALYFCASSVGGLDEQFFGPGTRLTVL.

This clonotype was seen more than once but under ten times. The rearrangement links TRBV12-3 or TRBV12-4 to TRBJ2-3, with D perhaps matching TRBD1 (6 bases). Trimming took 9 bases from V and 0 from J, leaving 16 bases between them. This CDR3 is 15 amino acids long. The CDR3 DNA reads TGTGCCAGTAACCCAGCAGGGGTGAGCACAGATACGCAGTATTTT. The encoded protein is CASNPAGVSTDTQYF.

The chain recombines TRBV5-1 with TRBJ2-7; either TRBD1 or TRBD2 may supply D (5 bases each). The V end was cut by 4 bases, the J end by 5 bases, with 13 bases between. This CDR3 has 13 amino acids. From germline, CDR1 is SGHRS and CDR2 YFSETQ. In DNA form, the CDR3 reads TGCGCCAGCAGCATATGGGACGGGGACGAGCAGTACTTC. Its protein product is CASSIWDGDEQYF. Supplemented by reference TRBV5-1 and TRBJ2-7, the full variable domain reads KAGVTQTPRYLIKTRGQQVTLSCSPISGHRSVSWYQQTPGQGLQFLFEYFSETQRNKGNFPGRFSGRQFSNSRSEMNVSTLELGDSALYLCASSIWDGDEQYFGPGTRLTVT.

This chain uses TRBV20-1 with TRBJ2-5, with D uncertain. The J call may not be correct, given that the DNA end is closer to TRBJ2-7. From germline, CDR1 is DFQATT and CDR2 SNEGSKA (reference sequence). The CDR3 consists of 14 residues. The CDR3 loop reads CSARDWGSSYEQYF. The CDR3 DNA reads TGCAGTGCTAGAGATTGGGGATCCTCCTACGAGCAGTACTTC.